These 24 T cell receptor beta chains came from one sample sequenced in a study of CD8 T cells in Susac syndrome. cDNA came from 0.5 to 1 ug RNA primed by random hexamers. MiXCR, applied by TCRdb to the immunoSEQ multiplex PCR reads, yields one record per CDR3 protein. The sample shows 150,000 to 200,000 distinct CDR3 sequences, roughly 92% of them seen only once. The material sequenced was CD4+ T cells from PBMCs. The receptor set was obtained from a human donor in good health.

The chain links TRBV6-1 to TRBJ2-5, with TRBD1 matching 9 bases. V lost 6 bases and J lost 6; bases outside the gene matches: 8. The CDR3 extends over 14 amino acids. Germline V gene data show CDR1 as MNHNS and CDR2 as SASEGT. This CDR3 is CASRVGTGTKTQYF. The CDR3 bases are TGTGCCAGCAGGGTCGGGACAGGGACGAAGACCCAGTACTTC.

The genes are TRBV7-2 and TRBJ2-3; 13 bases agree with TRBD2. Trimming took 5 bases from V and 4 from J; bases not matched to a gene: 9. Per germline, CDR1 SGHTA and CDR2 FQGNSA. This CDR3 region has 17 residues. The CDR3, as DNA: TGTGCCAGCAGCCTATTAAGACTAGCGGGGGGAGCAGATACGCAGTATTTT. Translating gives CASSLLRLAGGADTQYF.

J is TRBJ2-3 and V is TRBV12-3 or TRBV12-4; 9 bases match TRBD1. There are 17 residues in the CDR3. Germline trimming cut 4 bases from V and 1 base from J; bases unmatched to any gene: 9. CDR3 sequence: CASSSPGTGTRTDTQYF. The CDR3, as DNA: TGTGCCAGCAGTTCCCCCGGGACAGGGACACGCACAGATACGCAGTATTTT.

The chain has TRBV2 and TRBJ2-1, with TRBD2 as a possible D gene (6 bases). The CDR3 covers 17 residues. In germline, CDR1 is SNHLY, CDR2 FYNNEI. Trimming cost V 6 bases and J 3 bases, with 21 bases left between them. In nucleotides, the CDR3 is TGTGCCAGCAGCCGTGCTCCCCCACCGACTAGCTACAATGAGCAGTTCTTC. It is translated as CASSRAPPPTSYNEQFF.

This rearrangement joins TRBV14 to TRBJ1-6; weak D call: TRBD1 (5 bases). The ends were cut back, 4 bases at V and 6 bases at J, with 19 bases in the middle. CDR3 length: 17 residues. CDR1 and CDR2 (germline): SGHDN, FVKESK. Here the CDR3 DNA reads TGTGCCAGCAGCCCCCAGGGTCTCGGAAGGATTAATTCACCCCTCCACTTT. Residues: CASSPQGLGRINSPLHF.

This chain connects TRBV18 to TRBJ1-1, with D maybe TRBD1 (5 bases). Germline-derived CDR1 and CDR2 are KGHSH and LQKENI. This CDR3 spans 13 amino acids. V lost 6 bases, J lost 8 bases, and 16 bases lay in between. In DNA form, the CDR3 reads TGTGCCAGCTCTCTCCAGGGCAAGGGAGAAGCTTTCTTT. Translation: CASSLQGKGEAFF.

V and J are TRBV7-9 and TRBJ2-7, with 7 bases aligning to TRBD2. Germline V gene lookup returns CDR1 SEHNR and CDR2 FQNEAQ (reference sequence). Trimming cost V 6 bases and J 0 bases; bases outside gene matches: 5. The CDR3 is 14 amino acids. The CDR3 spells CASRQSGDSYEQYF. The CDR3 DNA follows: TGTGCCAGCAGACAAAGCGGGGACTCCTACGAGCAGTACTTC. The full variable domain, in which reference TRBV7-9 and TRBJ2-7 provide the parts outside the CDR3, is DTGVSQNPRHKITKRGQNVTFRCDPISEHNRLYWYRQTLGQGPEFLTYFQNEAQLEKSRLLSDRFSAERPKGSFSTLEIQRTEQGDSAMYLCASRQSGDSYEQYFGPGTRLTVT.

The rearrangement uses TRBV3-1 and TRBJ1-6; TRBD1 might be the D (5 bases). Deletions cut 3 bases from V and 13 bases from J, with 10 bases between. Per the germline V gene, CDR1 is LGHDT and CDR2 is YNNKEL (reference sequence). The CDR3 runs to 12 residues. The DNA for the CDR3 is TGTGCCAGCAGCCATGCAGGGAGGCCCCTCCACTTT. It is translated as CASSHAGRPLHF.

This chain connects TRBV14 to TRBJ2-1, with a tentative D call TRBD1 (5 bases). Germline lookup yields CDR1 SGHDN and CDR2 FVKESK. Deletions cut 5 bases from V and 6 bases from J, with 8 bases between. The CDR3 loop spans 12 amino acids. CDR3 in amino acids: CASSKGINEQFF. The CDR3 DNA is TGTGCCAGCAGCAAGGGGATCAATGAGCAGTTCTTC.

The chain uses TRBV5-4 and TRBJ1-3; 8 nucleotides align to TRBD1. The V and J ends lost 3 bases and 5 bases, in that order; junction bases with no gene match: 4. The CDR3 totals 14 residues. Looked up from germline, CDR1 is SGHNT and CDR2 is YYREEE (reference sequence). CDR3: CASSSGQGRNTIYF. The DNA of the CDR3 is TGTGCCAGCAGCTCAGGACAGGGACGAAACACCATATATTTT.

The count of this clonotype is one. The chain uses TRBV5-6 and TRBJ2-5; D gene unclear. Germline-derived CDR1 and CDR2 are SGHDT and YYEEEE. The CDR3 runs 13 residues. The V end was cut by 4 bases, the J end by 5 bases, with 12 bases between. The CDR3 nucleotides are TGTGCCAGCAGCACCGGACCCGGTGAGACCCAGTACTTC. It codes for CASSTGPGETQYF. Based on the CDR3 plus reference TRBV5-6 and TRBJ2-5, the full variable domain is DAGVTQSPTHLIKTRGQQVTLRCSPKSGHDTVSWYQQALGQGPQFIFQYYEEEERQRGNFPDRFSGHQFPNYSSELNVNALLLGDSALYLCASSTGPGETQYFGPGTRLLVL.

This chain joins TRBV6-1 and TRBJ2-3, with 8 bases aligning to TRBD2. This CDR3 spans 18 amino acids. CDR1 is MNHNS and CDR2 is SASEGT in the germline V gene. J was trimmed by 1 base and V by 7 bases; bases with no gene match: 16. CDR3 protein: CASTPLLAGPLRTDTQYF. CDR3 DNA sequence: TGTGCCAGCACCCCCCTCCTAGCGGGCCCCCTTCGCACAGATACGCAGTATTTT.

The chain employs TRBV7-8 and TRBJ1-1, with 7 bases that match TRBD1. CDR3 length equals 15 residues. The V gene's germline CDR1 is SGHVS and CDR2 FQNEAQ. The J segment lost 8 bases and the V segment lost 1 base, leaving 10 bases of the junction unmatched. The CDR3 region is CASSLEVGRGVEAFF. In nucleotides, the CDR3 is TGTGCCAGCAGCTTAGAAGTGGGCAGGGGGGTCGAAGCTTTCTTT.

J is TRBJ2-5 and V is TRBV20-1; D unclear. This CDR3 is built from 14 residues. Trimming cost V 2 bases and J 1 base, with 11 bases left between them. Germline lookup yields CDR1 DFQATT and CDR2 SNEGSKA (reference sequence). CDR3: CSARPRALQETQYF. CDR3 DNA: TGCAGTGCTAGACCCCGAGCCCTCCAAGAGACCCAGTACTTC.

This clonotype was detected only once. The CDR3 spells CASSLLRGGDTQYF. In DNA, the CDR3 is TGTGCCAGCAGCTTACTCCGGGGGGGGGATACGCAGTATTTT. This chain joins TRBV7-2 and TRBJ2-3; TRBD2 matches 8 bases. The V segment lost 2 bases and the J segment 6 bases; nucleotides outside the gene matches: 4. Germline loops: CDR1 SGHTA, CDR2 FQGNSA. There are 14 residues in the CDR3. Supplemented by reference TRBV7-2 and TRBJ2-3, the full variable domain reads GAGVSQSPSNKVTEKGKDVELRCDPISGHTALYWYRQSLGQGLEFLIYFQGNSAPDKSGLPSDRFSAERTGGSVSTLTIQRTQQEDSAVYLCASSLLRGGDTQYFGPGTRLTVL.

The chain uses TRBV9 and TRBJ1-6, with TRBD1 as a possible D gene (5 bases). Germline loops: CDR1 SGDLS, CDR2 YYNGEE. V shed 2 bases and J shed 6 bases, with 12 bases lying between them. The CDR3 length is 15 residues. CDR3 amino acids: CASSVEGRGNSPLHF. CDR3 coding DNA: TGTGCCAGCAGCGTCGAGGGGAGAGGTAATTCACCCCTCCACTTT.

The genes are TRBV10-2 and TRBJ1-5; 7 bases are shared with TRBD1. V lost 8 bases to trimming and J lost 4 bases; unmatched junction nucleotides: 14. CDR3 length: 16 amino acids. Germline CDR1 and CDR2: WSHSY and SAAADI. The CDR3 spells CASVGDWTGQNQPQHF. For the CDR3, the DNA is TGCGCCAGCGTGGGGGATTGGACAGGACAAAATCAGCCCCAGCATTTT.

The chain employs TRBV5-1 and TRBJ1-6, with TRBD1 as a possible D gene (5 bases). Germline CDR1 is SGHRS and CDR2 is YFSETQ. This CDR3 is 14 amino acids long. Trimming took 2 bases from V and 9 from J, leaving 12 bases between them. This CDR3 is CASSFQGQGSPLHF. CDR3 coding DNA: TGCGCCAGCAGCTTCCAAGGGCAGGGTTCACCCCTCCACTTT.

This chain uses TRBV7-6 with TRBJ1-2; 10 nucleotides align to TRBD1. In germline, CDR1 is SGHVS, CDR2 FNYEAQ. This CDR3 region has 17 residues. The junction had 15 bases not matched to a gene; V was cut back by 5 bases and J by 6 bases. CDR3 nucleotide sequence: TGTGCCAGCAGCCCCCTCGCCGGGACAGGGGTATTACATGGCTACACCTTC. It is translated as CASSPLAGTGVLHGYTF. Drawing the rest from reference TRBV7-6 and TRBJ1-2, the complete variable domain is GAGVSQSPRYKVTKRGQDVALRCDPISGHVSLYWYRQALGQGPEFLTYFNYEAQQDKSGLPNDRFSAERPEGSISTLTIQRTEQRDSAMYRCASSPLAGTGVLHGYTFGSGTRLTVV.

The V and J genes are TRBV9 and TRBJ2-2; 8 nucleotides line up with TRBD2. This CDR3 spans 16 amino acids. Per the germline V gene, CDR1 is SGDLS and CDR2 is YYNGEE. V trimming: 0 bases; J trimming: 7 bases; junction bases outside the gene matches: 8. The CDR3 nucleotides are TGTGCCAGCAGCGTAGAGGCGGGGGGTCTGGGCGGGGAGCTGTTTTTT. It yields the protein CASSVEAGGLGGELFF.

This chain joins TRBV29-1 and TRBJ2-2, with D possibly matching TRBD2 (5 bases). V lost 4 bases to trimming and J lost 4 bases, with 10 bases between them. Looked up from germline, CDR1 is SQVTM and CDR2 is ANQGSEA. This CDR3 comprises 13 residues. The CDR3 sequence is CSVGMRATGELFF. The CDR3 DNA follows: TGCAGCGTTGGAATGCGGGCCACCGGGGAGCTGTTTTTT.

The chain carries TRBV19 and TRBJ2-5; the D is unclear. CDR3 length: 14 residues. In germline, CDR1 is LNHDA, CDR2 SQIVND (reference sequence). V lost 3 bases and J 3 bases, leaving 11 bases between the germline ends. The CDR3 reads CASSMGKIKETQYF. The DNA for the CDR3 is TGTGCCAGTAGTATGGGAAAAATCAAAGAGACCCAGTACTTC.

Written as DNA, the CDR3 is TGTGCCAGCAGTTTGGATCCCGGGGCCGGGGAGCTGTTTTTT. Its translation: CASSLDPGAGELFF. This rearrangement joins TRBV12-3 or TRBV12-4 to TRBJ2-2, with D possibly being TRBD2 (5 bases). The CDR3 is made up of 14 amino acids. V was shortened by 3 bases and J by 6 bases, with 11 bases between the two germline ends.

The gene calls are TRBV23-1 and TRBJ1-1; 12 positions match TRBD1. TRBV23-1 is recorded as an ORF, its role being uncertain. The length of the CDR3 is 17 residues. J was trimmed by 5 bases and V by 6 bases; bases with no gene match: 13. CDR3 residues: CASRSSGTGGRRTEAFF. The CDR3 bases are TGCGCCAGCAGGTCCTCCGGGACAGGGGGCAGAAGAACTGAAGCTTTCTTT.